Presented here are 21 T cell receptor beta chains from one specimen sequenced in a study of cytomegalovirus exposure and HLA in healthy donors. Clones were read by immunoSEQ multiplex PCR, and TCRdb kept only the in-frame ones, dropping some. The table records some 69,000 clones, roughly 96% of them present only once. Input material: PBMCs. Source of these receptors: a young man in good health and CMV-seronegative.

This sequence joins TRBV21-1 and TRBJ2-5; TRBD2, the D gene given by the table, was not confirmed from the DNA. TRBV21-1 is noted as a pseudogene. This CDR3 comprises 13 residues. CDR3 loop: CASETSFKETQYF. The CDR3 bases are TGTGCCAGCGAAACGAGCTTTAAAGAGACCCAGTACTTC.

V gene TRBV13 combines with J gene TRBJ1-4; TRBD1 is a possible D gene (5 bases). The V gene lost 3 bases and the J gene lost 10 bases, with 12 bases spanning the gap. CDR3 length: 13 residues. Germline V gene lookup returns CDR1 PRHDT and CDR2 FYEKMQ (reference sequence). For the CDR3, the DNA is TGTGCCAGCAGCTTGGATCACGGGGGAAAACTGTTTTTT. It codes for CASSLDHGGKLFF. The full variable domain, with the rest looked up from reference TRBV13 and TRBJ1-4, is AAGVIQSPRHLIKEKRETATLKCYPIPRHDTVYWYQQGPGQDPQFLISFYEKMQSDKGSIPDRFSAQQFSDYHSELNMSSLELGDSALYFCASSLDHGGKLFFGSGTQLSVL.

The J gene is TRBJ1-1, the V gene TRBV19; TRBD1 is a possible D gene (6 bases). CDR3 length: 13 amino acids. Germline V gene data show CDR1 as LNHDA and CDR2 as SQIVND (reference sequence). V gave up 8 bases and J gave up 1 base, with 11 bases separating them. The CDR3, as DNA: TGTGCCAGTCAGGGGACGGCGAACACTGAAGCTTTCTTT. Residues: CASQGTANTEAFF.

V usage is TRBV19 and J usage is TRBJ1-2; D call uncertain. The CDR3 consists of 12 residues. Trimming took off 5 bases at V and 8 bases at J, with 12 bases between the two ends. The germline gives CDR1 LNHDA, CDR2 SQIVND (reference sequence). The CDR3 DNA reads TGTGCCAGTAGTCCAGGCCTCTGGGGCTACACCTTC. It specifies CASSPGLWGYTF.

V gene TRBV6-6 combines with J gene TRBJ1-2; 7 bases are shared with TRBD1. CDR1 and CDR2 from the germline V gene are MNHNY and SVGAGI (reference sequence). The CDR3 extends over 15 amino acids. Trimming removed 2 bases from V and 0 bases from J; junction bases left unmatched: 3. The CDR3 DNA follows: TGTGCCAGCAGTTACGGGACAGTCGCTAACTATGGCTACACCTTC. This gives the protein CASSYGTVANYGYTF.

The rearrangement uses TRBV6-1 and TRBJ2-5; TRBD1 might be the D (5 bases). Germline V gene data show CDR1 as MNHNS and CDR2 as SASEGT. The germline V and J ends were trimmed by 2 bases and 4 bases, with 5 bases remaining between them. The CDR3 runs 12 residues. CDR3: CASSETGETQYF. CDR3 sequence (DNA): TGTGCCAGCAGTGAAACAGGAGAGACCCAGTACTTC.

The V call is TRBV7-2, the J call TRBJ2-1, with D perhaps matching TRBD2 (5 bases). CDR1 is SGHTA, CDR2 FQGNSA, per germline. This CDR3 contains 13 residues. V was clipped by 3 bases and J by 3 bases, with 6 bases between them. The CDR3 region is CASSFRDYNEQFF. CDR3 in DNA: TGTGCCAGCAGCTTCCGGGACTACAATGAGCAGTTCTTC. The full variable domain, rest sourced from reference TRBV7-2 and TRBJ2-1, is GAGVSQSPSNKVTEKGKDVELRCDPISGHTALYWYRQSLGQGLEFLIYFQGNSAPDKSGLPSDRFSAERTGGSVSTLTIQRTQQEDSAVYLCASSFRDYNEQFFGPGTRLTVL.

CDR3 sequence (DNA): TGTGCCAGTAATGACGGGAGTTTTACTAGGGATGAGCAGTTCTTC. Translating gives CASNDGSFTRDEQFF. V is TRBV19 and J is TRBJ2-1; a possible D gene is TRBD2 (6 bases). Germline V gives CDR1 LNHDA, CDR2 SQIVND (reference sequence). Deletions cut 7 bases from V and 8 bases from J, with 21 bases between. There are 15 residues in the CDR3.

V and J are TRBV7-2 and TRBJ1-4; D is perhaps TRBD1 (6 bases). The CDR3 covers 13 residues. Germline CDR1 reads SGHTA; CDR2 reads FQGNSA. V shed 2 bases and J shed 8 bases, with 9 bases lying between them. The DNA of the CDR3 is TGTGCCAGCAGCTTACACAGGGCGGAAAAACTGTTTTTT. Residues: CASSLHRAEKLFF. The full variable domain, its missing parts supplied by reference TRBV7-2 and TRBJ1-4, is GAGVSQSPSNKVTEKGKDVELRCDPISGHTALYWYRQSLGQGLEFLIYFQGNSAPDKSGLPSDRFSAERTGGSVSTLTIQRTQQEDSAVYLCASSLHRAEKLFFGSGTQLSVL.

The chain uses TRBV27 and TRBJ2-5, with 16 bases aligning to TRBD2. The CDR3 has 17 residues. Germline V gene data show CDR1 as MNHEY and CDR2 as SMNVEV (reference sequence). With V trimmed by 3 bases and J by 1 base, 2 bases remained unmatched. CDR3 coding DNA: TGTGCCAGCAGTTTGGGACTAGCGGGAGGGGTCCAAGAGACCCAGTACTTC. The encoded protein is CASSLGLAGGVQETQYF.

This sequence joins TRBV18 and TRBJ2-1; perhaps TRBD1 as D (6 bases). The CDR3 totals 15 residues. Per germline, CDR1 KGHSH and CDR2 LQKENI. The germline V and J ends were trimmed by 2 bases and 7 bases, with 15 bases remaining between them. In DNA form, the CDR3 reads TGTGCCAGCTCACCAACAGGGACCGCAGGGAATGAGCAGTTCTTC. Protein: CASSPTGTAGNEQFF.

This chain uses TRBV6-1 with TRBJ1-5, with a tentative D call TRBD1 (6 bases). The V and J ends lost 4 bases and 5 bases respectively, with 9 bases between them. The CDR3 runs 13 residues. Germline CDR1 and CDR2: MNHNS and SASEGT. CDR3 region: CASSAQGHQPQHF. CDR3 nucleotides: TGTGCCAGCAGTGCACAGGGACATCAGCCCCAGCATTTT.

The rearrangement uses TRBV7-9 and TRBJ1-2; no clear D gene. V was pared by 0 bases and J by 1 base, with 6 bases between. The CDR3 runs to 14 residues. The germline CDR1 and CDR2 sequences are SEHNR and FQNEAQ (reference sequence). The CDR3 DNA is TGTGCCAGCAGCTTAGCACTCTTTAACTATGGCTACACCTTC. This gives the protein CASSLALFNYGYTF.

CDR3 loop: CASSLDSGGTEAFF. CDR3 DNA: TGTGCCAGCAGCTTAGATTCTGGAGGGACTGAAGCTTTCTTT. The V call is TRBV7-9, the J call TRBJ1-1; D ambiguous. Trimming shortened V by 1 base and J by 5 bases, and 11 bases separated the two germline ends. Per germline, CDR1 SEHNR and CDR2 FQNEAQ (reference sequence). The CDR3 spans 14 residues.

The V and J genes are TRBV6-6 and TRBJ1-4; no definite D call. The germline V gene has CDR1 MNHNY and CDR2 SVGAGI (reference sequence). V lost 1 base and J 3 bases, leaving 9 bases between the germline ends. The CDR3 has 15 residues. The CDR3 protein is CASSYLQKANEKLFF. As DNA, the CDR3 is TGTGCCAGCAGTTACTTACAGAAGGCTAATGAAAAACTGTTTTTT.

This chain's CDR3 is CASSPRGEHEQYF. CDR3 bases: TGCGCCAGTTCCCCCCGGGGAGAACACGAGCAGTACTTC. The chain recombines TRBV5-1 with TRBJ2-7, with TRBD2 as a possible D gene (5 bases). The V end was cut by 8 bases, the J end by 5 bases, with 17 bases between. The CDR3 has 13 residues. Germline V CDR1 and CDR2: SGHRS, YFSETQ.

The CDR3 protein is CASSLAGDTEAFF. For the CDR3, the DNA is TGTGCCAGCAGCTTGGCAGGGGACACTGAAGCTTTCTTT. V gene TRBV5-6 combines with J gene TRBJ1-1, with D possibly being TRBD1 (6 bases). V was cut by 0 bases and J by 3 bases, with 6 bases left in between. Germline V gives CDR1 SGHDT, CDR2 YYEEEE. The CDR3 runs to 13 residues.

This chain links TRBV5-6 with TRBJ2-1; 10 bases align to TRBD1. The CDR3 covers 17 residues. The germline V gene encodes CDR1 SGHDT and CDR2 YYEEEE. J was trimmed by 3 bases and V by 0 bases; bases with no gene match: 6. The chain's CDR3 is CASSLGTGGAYYNEQFF. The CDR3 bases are TGTGCCAGCAGCTTGGGGACAGGGGGTGCCTACTACAATGAGCAGTTCTTC. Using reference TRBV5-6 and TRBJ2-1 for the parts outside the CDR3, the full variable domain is DAGVTQSPTHLIKTRGQQVTLRCSPKSGHDTVSWYQQALGQGPQFIFQYYEEEERQRGNFPDRFSGHQFPNYSSELNVNALLLGDSALYLCASSLGTGGAYYNEQFFGPGTRLTVL.

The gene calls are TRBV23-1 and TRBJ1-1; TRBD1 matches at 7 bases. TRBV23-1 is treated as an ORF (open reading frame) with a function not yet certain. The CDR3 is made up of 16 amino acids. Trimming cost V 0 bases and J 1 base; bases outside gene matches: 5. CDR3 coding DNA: TGCGCCAGCAGTCAATCTTGGGACAGTTCGAACACTGAAGCTTTCTTT. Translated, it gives CASSQSWDSSNTEAFF.

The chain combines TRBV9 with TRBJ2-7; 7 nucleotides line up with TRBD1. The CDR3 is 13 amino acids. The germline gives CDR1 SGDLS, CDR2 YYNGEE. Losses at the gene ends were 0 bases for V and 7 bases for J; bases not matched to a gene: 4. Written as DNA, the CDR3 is TGTGCCAGCAGCGTAGAAGGCAGGGGGGAGCAGTACTTC. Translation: CASSVEGRGEQYF.

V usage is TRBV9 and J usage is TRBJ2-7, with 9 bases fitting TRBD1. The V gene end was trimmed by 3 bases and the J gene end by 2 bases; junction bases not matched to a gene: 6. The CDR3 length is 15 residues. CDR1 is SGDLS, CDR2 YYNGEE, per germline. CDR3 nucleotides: TGTGCCAGCAGCGCCGGGACAGGGTCGACCTACGAGCAGTACTTC. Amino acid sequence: CASSAGTGSTYEQYF. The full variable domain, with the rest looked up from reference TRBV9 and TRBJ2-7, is DSGVTQTPKHLITATGQRVTLRCSPRSGDLSVYWYQQSLDQGLQFLIQYYNGEERAKGNILERFSAQQFPDLHSELNLSSLELGDSALYFCASSAGTGSTYEQYFGPGTRLTVT.